This T cell receptor beta chain was recorded in a study of vaccination effects on CD4 cells after COVID-19. Study information: Post-vaccine sample collection fell at a median of 72 days after the second dose.

Concerning this clone itself: Its antigen remains unidentified.

Antigen-specific CD4+ T cells expanded by the ViraFEST assay with viral peptide pools were then sequenced. Subsequent to 10 days of culture, CD4+ T cells were isolated. The cohort was immunized with two doses of either the BNT162b2 or mRNA-1273 vaccine. Clones were sequenced by immunoSEQ multiplex PCR, and TCRdb holds only the in-frame ones, with some missing. The sample holds about 29,000 clones, 74% seen once. The CDR3 spans 11 residues. CDR1 GTSNPN and CDR2 SVGIG come from the germline V gene (reference sequence). Trimming removed 4 bases at V and 10 bases at J, with 13 bases between. Material: CD4+ T cells from PBMCs cultured with HCoV-OC43 spike peptides, obtained after COVID-19 vaccination. The subset: HCoV-OC43 spike overlapping peptide pool stimulation. The genes are TRBV30 and TRBJ1-2; D might be TRBD1 (6 bases). The clonotype comes from a human donor who received a COVID-19 vaccine. The CDR3 DNA sequence: TGTGCCTGGACAGCCACAGGGACCTACACCTTC. Translation: CAWTATGTYTF. The full variable domain, rest sourced from reference TRBV30 and TRBJ1-2, is SQTIHQWPATLVQPVGSPLSLECTVEGTSNPNLYWYRQAAGRGLQLLFYSVGIGQISSEVPQNLSASRPQDRQFILSSKKLLLSDSGFYLCAWTATGTYTFGSGTRLTVV.